The rows below give T cell receptor beta chains drawn from one sample of a study of cytomegalovirus exposure and HLA in healthy donors. Only in-frame clones appear in the TCRdb table, and some are missing; sequencing was by immunoSEQ multiplex PCR. This sample carries 330,000 or so clones, 86% of them seen once, and the ten largest clones take about 0.8%. Sequenced material: PBMCs. The receptors were gathered from a woman younger than 30 in good health and CMV-seronegative. Each CDR3 is given with its conserved first and last residue. The order of the fields is CDR3 length, clone size, J gene, D gene, V gene, CDR3 protein, CDR3 DNA. A D gene is named only where the DNA matches it firmly. The size entry is marked missing in some rows and otherwise reads once, few, many or a size class.

cdr3_length: 13
clone_size: -
j_call: TRBJ1-5
d_call: -
v_call: TRBV6-5
cdr3_aa: CASSRAGNQPQHF
cdr3_nt: TGTGCCAGCAGCAGGGCAGGCAATCAGCCCCAGCATTTT

cdr3_length: 16
clone_size: -
j_call: TRBJ2-1
d_call: TRBD2
v_call: TRBV18
cdr3_aa: CASSRGLAGGENEQFF
cdr3_nt: TGTGCCAGCTCACGGGGACTAGCGGGAGGTGAGAATGAGCAGTTCTTC

cdr3_length: 14
clone_size: -
j_call: TRBJ1-1
d_call: -
v_call: TRBV7-9
cdr3_aa: CASSLVLQNTEAFF
cdr3_nt: TGTGCCAGCAGCTTAGTTTTACAGAACACTGAAGCTTTCTTT

cdr3_length: 16
clone_size: -
j_call: TRBJ2-7
d_call: -
v_call: TRBV28
cdr3_aa: CASSLTAGGFSYEQYF
cdr3_nt: TGTGCCAGCAGTTTAACGGCCGGCGGCTTCTCCTACGAGCAGTACTTC

cdr3_length: 17
clone_size: -
j_call: TRBJ2-5
d_call: TRBD2
v_call: TRBV27
cdr3_aa: CASSLDAGLAVGRTQYF
cdr3_nt: TGTGCCAGCAGTTTAGATGCGGGACTAGCGGTTGGGAGGACCCAGTACTTC

cdr3_length: 15
clone_size: -
j_call: TRBJ1-1
d_call: TRBD1
v_call: TRBV7-9
cdr3_aa: CASSPRDRLNTEAFF
cdr3_nt: TGTGCCAGCAGTCCACGGGACAGACTGAACACTGAAGCTTTCTTT

cdr3_length: 16
clone_size: -
j_call: TRBJ2-7
d_call: -
v_call: TRBV28
cdr3_aa: CASSLFPGISRYEQYF
cdr3_nt: TGTGCCAGCAGTTTATTTCCGGGGATATCGCGCTACGAGCAGTACTTC

cdr3_length: 14
clone_size: -
j_call: TRBJ2-7
d_call: TRBD1
v_call: TRBV6-5
cdr3_aa: CASNRGQGIAEQYF
cdr3_nt: TGTGCCAGCAATAGAGGACAGGGAATCGCCGAGCAGTACTTC

cdr3_length: 23
clone_size: once
j_call: TRBJ2-5
d_call: TRBD2
v_call: TRBV9
cdr3_aa: CASSVRSASPLTSGRLSRETQYF
cdr3_nt: TGTGCCAGCAGCGTACGGTCAGCCTCACCGCTGACTAGCGGGAGACTAAGTCGAGAGACCCAGTACTTC

cdr3_length: 13
clone_size: -
j_call: TRBJ2-1
d_call: -
v_call: TRBV7-2
cdr3_aa: CASSLEQINEQFF
cdr3_nt: TGTGCCAGCAGCTTAGAGCAAATAAATGAGCAGTTCTTC

cdr3_length: 15
clone_size: -
j_call: TRBJ2-1
d_call: TRBD2
v_call: TRBV7-9
cdr3_aa: CASSLGLAGGDEQFF
cdr3_nt: TGTGCCAGCAGCTTAGGGCTAGCGGGAGGGGATGAGCAGTTCTTC

cdr3_length: 15
clone_size: -
j_call: TRBJ2-1
d_call: TRBD2
v_call: TRBV18
cdr3_aa: CASSPRASGISEQFF
cdr3_nt: TGTGCCAGCTCACCACGGGCTAGCGGGATAAGTGAGCAGTTCTTC

cdr3_length: 15
clone_size: -
j_call: TRBJ2-5
d_call: -
v_call: TRBV25-1
cdr3_aa: CASSDPSRLGETQYF
cdr3_nt: TGTGCCAGCAGTGACCCCAGCAGGCTCGGAGAGACCCAGTACTTC

cdr3_length: 14
clone_size: -
j_call: TRBJ2-5
d_call: -
v_call: TRBV6-5
cdr3_aa: CASSYSTLQETQYF
cdr3_nt: TGTGCCAGCAGTTACTCGACTTTGCAAGAGACCCAGTACTTC

cdr3_length: 13
clone_size: once
j_call: TRBJ1-4
d_call: -
v_call: TRBV6-5
cdr3_aa: CASSRTVNEKLFF
cdr3_nt: TGTGCCAGCAGTCGGACAGTAAATGAAAAACTGTTTTTT

cdr3_length: 15
clone_size: -
j_call: TRBJ2-1
d_call: TRBD2
v_call: TRBV6-5
cdr3_aa: CASSYPGGSYNEQFF
cdr3_nt: TGTGCCAGCAGTTACCCGGGAGGATCCTACAATGAGCAGTTCTTC

cdr3_length: 17
clone_size: -
j_call: TRBJ2-7
d_call: TRBD2
v_call: TRBV7-3
cdr3_aa: CASSLRVAGGPQGRQYF
cdr3_nt: TGTGCCAGCAGCTTAAGAGTAGCGGGAGGGCCCCAGGGGCGGCAGTACTTC

cdr3_length: 16
clone_size: -
j_call: TRBJ2-3
d_call: -
v_call: TRBV2
cdr3_aa: CASSEDQGLRSDTQYF
cdr3_nt: TGTGCCAGCAGTGAAGATCAGGGCCTCAGGTCAGATACGCAGTATTTT

cdr3_length: 16
clone_size: -
j_call: TRBJ2-3
d_call: TRBD2
v_call: TRBV29-1
cdr3_aa: CSVEGPPSGSTDTQYF
cdr3_nt: TGCAGCGTTGAAGGCCCACCTAGCGGAAGCACAGATACGCAGTATTTT

cdr3_length: 14
clone_size: -
j_call: TRBJ1-4
d_call: -
v_call: TRBV7-9
cdr3_aa: CASSLDQGNEKLFF
cdr3_nt: TGTGCCAGCAGCTTAGATCAGGGTAATGAAAAACTGTTTTTT

cdr3_length: 13
clone_size: -
j_call: TRBJ2-7
d_call: TRBD1
v_call: TRBV7-9
cdr3_aa: CASSRGQGYEQYF
cdr3_nt: TGTGCCAGCAGCCGGGGACAGGGCTACGAGCAGTACTTC

cdr3_length: 15
clone_size: -
j_call: TRBJ2-1
d_call: TRBD2
v_call: TRBV25-1
cdr3_aa: CASSDAPGGYNEQFF
cdr3_nt: TGTGCCAGCAGTGACGCCCCGGGAGGCTACAATGAGCAGTTCTTC

cdr3_length: 15
clone_size: -
j_call: TRBJ1-2
d_call: TRBD1
v_call: TRBV28
cdr3_aa: CASSAPGTEGRGYTF
cdr3_nt: TGTGCCAGCAGTGCGCCCGGGACAGAAGGGCGCGGCTACACCTTC

cdr3_length: 14
clone_size: -
j_call: TRBJ1-2
d_call: TRBD1
v_call: TRBV13
cdr3_aa: CASSLGQGAFGYTF
cdr3_nt: TGTGCCAGCAGCTTAGGACAGGGGGCATTTGGCTACACCTTC

cdr3_length: 15
clone_size: -
j_call: TRBJ1-5
d_call: -
v_call: TRBV6-6
cdr3_aa: CASSSPGGSNQPQHF
cdr3_nt: TGTGCCAGCAGTTCCCCGGGGGGTAGCAATCAGCCCCAGCATTTT

cdr3_length: 14
clone_size: -
j_call: TRBJ2-7
d_call: -
v_call: TRBV19
cdr3_aa: CASKATEQVYEQYF
cdr3_nt: TGTGCCAGCAAAGCGACCGAACAGGTGTACGAGCAGTACTTC

cdr3_length: 14
clone_size: few
j_call: TRBJ2-5
d_call: -
v_call: TRBV5-1
cdr3_aa: CASSLAEGQETQYF
cdr3_nt: TGCGCCAGCAGCTTAGCGGAGGGTCAAGAGACCCAGTACTTC

cdr3_length: 16
clone_size: once
j_call: TRBJ2-1
d_call: TRBD1
v_call: TRBV5-1
cdr3_aa: CASSLSQGGRNDEQFF
cdr3_nt: TGCGCCAGCAGCTTATCACAGGGGGGAAGAAACGATGAGCAGTTCTTC

cdr3_length: 16
clone_size: -
j_call: TRBJ2-1
d_call: TRBD2
v_call: TRBV6-1
cdr3_aa: CASSVWTSGTTREQFF
cdr3_nt: TGTGCCAGCAGTGTTTGGACTAGCGGGACGACGAGGGAGCAGTTCTTC

cdr3_length: 13
clone_size: -
j_call: TRBJ1-2
d_call: TRBD1
v_call: TRBV5-1
cdr3_aa: CASSSGTGGGYTF
cdr3_nt: TGCGCCAGCAGCTCAGGGACAGGGGGTGGCTACACCTTC

cdr3_length: 14
clone_size: -
j_call: TRBJ1-1
d_call: -
v_call: TRBV29-1
cdr3_aa: CSVERQARNTEAFF
cdr3_nt: TGCAGCGTTGAAAGGCAGGCAAGGAACACTGAAGCTTTCTTT

cdr3_length: 14
clone_size: -
j_call: TRBJ2-5
d_call: -
v_call: TRBV5-1
cdr3_aa: CASSLMTGVETQYF
cdr3_nt: TGCGCCAGCAGCTTGATGACGGGGGTAGAGACCCAGTACTTC

cdr3_length: 13
clone_size: -
j_call: TRBJ1-2
d_call: TRBD1
v_call: TRBV7-9
cdr3_aa: CASSFTTGGGYTF
cdr3_nt: TGTGCCAGCAGCTTCACGACAGGGGGAGGCTACACCTTC

cdr3_length: 15
clone_size: -
j_call: TRBJ2-7
d_call: -
v_call: TRBV28
cdr3_aa: CASSFEADSSYEQYF
cdr3_nt: TGTGCCAGCAGTTTTGAGGCGGACAGCTCCTACGAGCAGTACTTC

cdr3_length: 15
clone_size: -
j_call: TRBJ2-1
d_call: TRBD1
v_call: TRBV19
cdr3_aa: CASSILATGDLEQFF
cdr3_nt: TGTGCCAGTAGTATATTGGCAACAGGGGACCTTGAGCAGTTCTTC

cdr3_length: 14
clone_size: -
j_call: TRBJ2-1
d_call: -
v_call: TRBV9
cdr3_aa: CASSASRVYNEQFF
cdr3_nt: TGTGCCAGCAGCGCGTCCAGGGTCTACAATGAGCAGTTCTTC

cdr3_length: 16
clone_size: -
j_call: TRBJ1-2
d_call: -
v_call: TRBV29-1
cdr3_aa: CSVILEGIPLNYGYTF
cdr3_nt: TGCAGCGTTATTTTGGAGGGTATCCCCCTTAACTATGGCTACACCTTC

cdr3_length: 13
clone_size: -
j_call: TRBJ2-7
d_call: TRBD2
v_call: TRBV7-9
cdr3_aa: CASRSSGSYEQYF
cdr3_nt: TGTGCCAGCAGATCTAGCGGGAGCTACGAGCAGTACTTC

cdr3_length: 11
clone_size: -
j_call: TRBJ2-3
d_call: -
v_call: TRBV6-5
cdr3_aa: CATRLSDTQYF
cdr3_nt: TGTGCCACTAGGCTATCAGATACGCAGTATTTT

cdr3_length: 14
clone_size: -
j_call: TRBJ2-7
d_call: -
v_call: TRBV2
cdr3_aa: CASSDRPRGGEQYF
cdr3_nt: TGTGCCAGCTCGGACAGGCCCAGGGGAGGAGAGCAGTACTTC

cdr3_length: 15
clone_size: -
j_call: TRBJ1-2
d_call: -
v_call: TRBV18
cdr3_aa: CASSPDAAANYGYTF
cdr3_nt: TGTGCCAGCTCACCAGATGCGGCGGCAAATTATGGCTACACCTTC